This TCR beta chain was obtained from a study of shared clonotypes between healthy human individuals. Study-wide results and caveats: Naive subsets usually exceeded memory subsets in estimated richness. The study sampled only blood, and tissue repertoires likely differ.

The sample holds a few counts of this clone. Its matching antigen is unknown. Sequenced by immunoSEQ multiplex PCR; TCRdb stores in-frame clones only, minus some. The data show 550,000 to 700,000 clones, with around 73% seen just once and 1.5% to 2% held by the top ten. Per germline, CDR1 MNHEY and CDR2 SVGAGI. The CDR3 is made up of 14 amino acids. Losses at the gene ends were 0 bases for V and 8 bases for J; bases not matched to a gene: 4. The chain has TRBV6-5 and TRBJ2-7; 10 positions match TRBD2. The receptor's source is a woman aged 25 to 39 in good health. Sequencing used memory CD4+ T cells sorted from blood. Documented subset: CD45RA-negative fraction. The CDR3 spells CASSYSGTSDKQYF. The CDR3 region has the DNA TGTGCCAGCAGTTACTCCGGGACTAGCGACAAGCAGTACTTC.